These T cell receptor beta chains were read from a single sample in a study of T cells in Graves' hyperthyroidism and ophthalmopathy. Using its own MiXCR run on the multiplex PCR reads, TCRdb lists one record per CDR3 protein. Counted here are under 250,000 distinct CDR3 sequences, roughly a sixth occurring once; the ten biggest clones make up roughly 55%. The sequencing sample was made of blood. The receptors derive from a woman aged 50 to 65 with Graves' hyperthyroidism. CDR3s include the opening cysteine and the closing phenylalanine or tryptophan. The D gene is left open where the match is weak. Size is stated for part of the rows, as once, few or many counts, or as a class when the clone is expanded.

TRBV6-5,.,.,TRBJ1-1,CASSFDFENTEAFF,TGTGCCAGCAGTTTTGACTTTGAGAACACTGAAGCTTTCTTT
TRBV7-9,TRBD1,many,TRBJ2-2,CASSRQGAMRGELFF,TGTGCCAGCAGTCGACAGGGGGCGATGCGCGGGGAGCTGTTTTTT
TRBV11-1,TRBD1,many,TRBJ2-7,CASSPDRGRYEQYF,TGTGCCAGCAGCCCCGACAGGGGGCGGTACGAGCAGTACTTC
TRBV7-3,.,few,TRBJ2-5,CASSSIAGTQETQYF,TGTGCCAGCAGCTCCATAGCAGGGACCCAAGAGACCCAGTACTTC
TRBV11-2,TRBD2,once,TRBJ2-7,CASSRWTSGRSHEQYF,TGTGCCAGCAGCCGCTGGACTAGCGGGAGATCACACGAGCAGTACTTC
TRBV19,.,few,TRBJ2-3,CASRATDTQYF,TGTGCCAGTAGAGCGACAGATACGCAGTATTTT
TRBV5-1,.,few,TRBJ1-1,CASSLKTAGGQGGTEAFF,TGCGCCAGCAGCTTGAAGACGGCTGGGGGGCAGGGTGGGACTGAAGCTTTCTTT
TRBV19,.,.,TRBJ2-3,CASRGDLGDAQYF,TGTGCCAGTAGGGGCGACCTAGGGGATGCGCAGTATTTT
TRBV20-1,TRBD2,many,TRBJ2-7,CSASAGVLSYEQYF,TGCAGTGCGAGCGCGGGAGTTTTGTCCTACGAGCAGTACTTC
TRBV30,.,many,TRBJ1-1,CAWTTRGILKAFF,TGTGCCTGGACCACAAGAGGGATATTAAAAGCTTTCTTT
TRBV9,.,many,TRBJ1-1,CASSVVGGRFAEAFF,TGTGCCAGCAGCGTAGTTGGGGGGCGATTCGCTGAAGCTTTCTTT
TRBV7-8,.,few,TRBJ2-7,CASSLDRGALWNEQYF,TGTGCCAGCAGCTTAGATAGGGGGGCGCTTTGGAACGAGCAGTACTTC
TRBV7-2,.,many,TRBJ1-2,CASSLNPGGAGYGYTF,TGTGCCAGCAGCTTAAATCCGGGGGGCGCTGGCTATGGCTACACCTTC
TRBV12-3/TRBV12-4,TRBD2,.,TRBJ2-3,CASRDGTSGTDTQYF,TGTGCCAGCAGAGACGGGACTAGCGGGACAGATACGCAGTATTTT
TRBV19,.,many,TRBJ1-1,CASSVLRGGNTEAFF,TGTGCCAGTAGTGTTCTCAGGGGTGGGAACACTGAAGCTTTCTTT
TRBV19,.,.,TRBJ1-5,CASSIGLGRNQPQHF,TGTGCCAGTAGTATAGGGCTGGGAAGAAATCAGCCCCAGCATTTT
TRBV3-1,TRBD2,.,TRBJ2-1,CASSPRRNSGRDNEQFF,TGTGCCAGCAGTCCACGACGAAATAGCGGGAGGGACAATGAGCAGTTCTTC
TRBV2,.,many,TRBJ1-5,CASSEAVTDSNQPQHF,TGTGCCAGCAGTGAAGCGGTAACAGATAGCAATCAGCCCCAGCATTTT
TRBV5-1,.,few,TRBJ2-3,CASSLEQHTQYF,TGCGCCAGCAGCTTGGAGCAGCATACGCAGTATTTT
TRBV11-3,.,many,TRBJ2-5,CASSLEGETQYF,TGTGCCAGCAGCTTGGAGGGTGAGACCCAGTACTTC
TRBV12-3/TRBV12-4,.,many,TRBJ2-7,CASSGFYEQYF,TGTGCCAGCTCCGGGTTCTACGAGCAGTACTTC
TRBV28,.,many,TRBJ2-5,CASTPGLSETQYF,TGTGCCAGCACCCCAGGGCTTTCGGAGACCCAGTACTTC
TRBV28,.,.,TRBJ2-5,CASSLAGRGETQYF,TGTGCCAGCAGTTTGGCGGGCAGGGGAGAGACCCAGTACTTC
TRBV20-1,TRBD2,.,TRBJ2-1,CSARRTSGYNEQFF,TGCAGTGCTAGGAGGACTAGCGGGTACAATGAGCAGTTCTTC
TRBV29-1,.,many,TRBJ2-1,CSVEGRWGAPVNNEQFF,TGCAGCGTTGAGGGAAGATGGGGGGCCCCAGTCAACAATGAGCAGTTCTTC
TRBV7-3,.,many,TRBJ2-1,CASSLTAGISYNEQFF,TGTGCCAGCAGCTTAACGGCCGGGATATCCTACAATGAGCAGTTCTTC
TRBV6-1,TRBD1,.,TRBJ2-7,CASSEARDRGYEQYF,TGTGCCAGCAGTGAAGCCCGGGACAGGGGCTACGAGCAGTACTTC
TRBV20-1,.,many,TRBJ2-5,CSVSRNQETQYF,TGCAGTGTTTCCCGAAACCAAGAGACCCAGTACTTC
TRBV7-6,TRBD1,.,TRBJ1-1,CASSLDRRGPRRAEAFF,TGTGCCAGCAGCTTAGATCGCAGGGGGCCCCGGCGCGCTGAAGCTTTCTTT
TRBV12-3/TRBV12-4,TRBD2,many,TRBJ2-7,CASTSLSGVSYEQYF,TGTGCCAGCACCTCCCTTAGCGGGGTAAGCTACGAGCAGTACTTC
TRBV10-3,TRBD2,.,TRBJ2-1,CAISEVGASGPFF,TGTGCCATCAGTGAGGTAGGGGCTAGCGGGCCGTTCTTC
TRBV20-1,.,many,TRBJ2-1,CSARAGSSYNEQFF,TGCAGTGCTCGGGCGGGTAGCTCCTACAATGAGCAGTTCTTC
TRBV4-2,.,.,TRBJ2-2,CASSQGGGGNTGELFF,TGTGCCAGCAGCCAAGGAGGAGGCGGAAACACCGGGGAGCTGTTTTTT
TRBV7-9,.,.,TRBJ1-3,CASSSRHSGNTIYF,TGTGCCAGCAGCTCACGGCACTCTGGAAACACCATATATTTT
TRBV29-1,.,few,TRBJ1-1,CSVETDRNTEAFF,TGCAGCGTTGAAACGGACAGGAACACTGAAGCTTTCTTT
TRBV7-9,TRBD2,many,TRBJ2-6,CASSLALASGSTGANVLTF,TGTGCCAGCAGCTTAGCGCTTGCTAGCGGGAGTACTGGGGCCAACGTCCTGACTTTC
TRBV29-1,.,many,TRBJ1-2,CSVDRQQFYGYTF,TGCAGCGTTGATAGACAGCAGTTCTATGGCTACACCTTC
TRBV7-9,.,once,TRBJ2-7,CASSLGKPYEQYF,TGTGCCAGCAGCTTGGGTAAACCCTACGAGCAGTACTTC
TRBV7-3,TRBD2,many,TRBJ2-3,CASSLTGSGSSGDTQYF,TGTGCCAGCAGCTTAACGGGTAGCGGGAGTTCGGGAGATACGCAGTATTTT
TRBV9,TRBD2,many,TRBJ2-7,CASSGQSGRLGEQYF,TGTGCCAGCAGCGGCCAGAGCGGGAGGTTGGGGGAGCAGTACTTC
TRBV3-1,.,large,TRBJ2-1,CASHGGESYNEQFF,TGTGCCAGTCACGGCGGGGAGTCCTACAATGAGCAGTTCTTC
TRBV12-3/TRBV12-4,.,.,TRBJ2-7,CASSPPGVIEQYF,TGTGCCAGCAGTCCGCCCGGGGTTATCGAGCAGTACTTC
TRBV5-1,.,few,TRBJ1-5,CASSFGAGEGQPQHF,TGCGCCAGCAGCTTTGGGGCTGGGGAGGGTCAGCCCCAGCATTTT
TRBV11-3,.,few,TRBJ2-1,CASSLDRGSHNEQFF,TGTGCCAGCAGCTTAGATCGAGGGAGCCACAATGAGCAGTTCTTC
TRBV18,.,.,TRBJ2-5,CANSPLSGVETQYF,TGTGCCAACTCACCACTGTCAGGGGTGGAGACCCAGTACTTC
TRBV19,.,.,TRBJ2-5,CASSSGRGFQETQYF,TGTGCCAGTAGTTCGGGAAGGGGGTTCCAAGAGACCCAGTACTTC
TRBV10-3,.,.,TRBJ2-1,CAISDRNNEQFF,TGTGCCATCAGTGACAGAAACAATGAGCAGTTCTTC
TRBV5-4,TRBD2,few,TRBJ2-7,CASSLSSGRVYEQYF,TGTGCCAGCAGCTTGAGTAGCGGGAGGGTCTACGAGCAGTACTTC
TRBV4-1,.,many,TRBJ1-1,CASSPRRAITEAFF,TGCGCCAGCAGCCCCCGAAGGGCAATCACTGAAGCTTTCTTT
TRBV14,TRBD1,many,TRBJ2-1,CASSPDRVKQFF,TGTGCCAGCAGCCCGGACAGGGTAAAGCAGTTCTTC
TRBV27,TRBD1,.,TRBJ2-3,CASSLAGQGVSDTQYF,TGTGCCAGCAGTTTAGCAGGACAGGGGGTATCAGATACGCAGTATTTT
TRBV20-1,.,many,TRBJ2-3,CSARARRRGTDTQYF,TGCAGTGCTAGAGCGAGAAGGAGGGGCACAGATACGCAGTATTTT
TRBV20-1,TRBD1,many,TRBJ2-5,CSASKPGTGGETQYF,TGCAGTGCTTCCAAGCCCGGGACAGGGGGAGAGACCCAGTACTTC
TRBV30,.,.,TRBJ1-3,CAWSLTSGNTIYF,TGTGCCTGGAGTTTAACCTCTGGAAACACCATATATTTT
TRBV6-2/TRBV6-3,TRBD2,many,TRBJ2-7,CASSTSGETYEQYF,TGTGCCAGCAGCACTAGCGGGGAAACCTACGAGCAGTACTTC